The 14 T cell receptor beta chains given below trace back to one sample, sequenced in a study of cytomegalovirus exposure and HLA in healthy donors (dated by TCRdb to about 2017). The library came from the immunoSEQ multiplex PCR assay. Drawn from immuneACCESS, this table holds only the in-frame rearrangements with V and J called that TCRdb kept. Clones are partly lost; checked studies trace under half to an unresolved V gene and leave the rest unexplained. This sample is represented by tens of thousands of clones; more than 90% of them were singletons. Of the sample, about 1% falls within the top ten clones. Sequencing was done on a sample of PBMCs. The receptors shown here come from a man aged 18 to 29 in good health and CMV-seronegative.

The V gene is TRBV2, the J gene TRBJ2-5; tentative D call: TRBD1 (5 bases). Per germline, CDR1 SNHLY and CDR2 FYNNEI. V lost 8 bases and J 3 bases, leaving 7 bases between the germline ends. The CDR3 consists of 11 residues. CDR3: CASGREETQYF. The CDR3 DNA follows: TGTGCCAGCGGCAGGGAAGAGACCCAGTACTTC.

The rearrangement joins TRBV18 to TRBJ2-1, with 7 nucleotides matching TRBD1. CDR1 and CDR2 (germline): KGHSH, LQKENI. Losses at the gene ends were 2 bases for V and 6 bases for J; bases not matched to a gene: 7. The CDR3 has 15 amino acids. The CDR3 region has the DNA TGTGCCAGCTCACCAGAACAGGGGAGTTCCAATGAGCAGTTCTTC. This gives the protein CASSPEQGSSNEQFF.

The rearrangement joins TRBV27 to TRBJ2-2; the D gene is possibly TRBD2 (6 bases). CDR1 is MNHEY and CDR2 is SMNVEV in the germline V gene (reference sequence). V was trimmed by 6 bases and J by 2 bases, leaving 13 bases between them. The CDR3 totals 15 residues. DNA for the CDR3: TGTGCCAGCAGCCTGGGACTCGCAAACACCGGGGAGCTGTTTTTT. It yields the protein CASSLGLANTGELFF.

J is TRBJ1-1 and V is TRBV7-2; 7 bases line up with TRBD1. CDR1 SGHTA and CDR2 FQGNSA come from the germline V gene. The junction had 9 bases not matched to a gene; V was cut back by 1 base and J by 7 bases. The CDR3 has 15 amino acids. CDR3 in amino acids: CASSLGAAGGLEAFF. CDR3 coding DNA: TGTGCCAGCAGCTTAGGGGCGGCAGGGGGTCTTGAAGCTTTCTTT.

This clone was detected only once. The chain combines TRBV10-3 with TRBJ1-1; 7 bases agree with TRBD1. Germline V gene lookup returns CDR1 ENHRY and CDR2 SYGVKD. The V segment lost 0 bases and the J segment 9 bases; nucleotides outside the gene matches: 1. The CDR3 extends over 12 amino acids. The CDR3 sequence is CAISESGGQAFF. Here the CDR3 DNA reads TGTGCCATCAGTGAGTCAGGGGGCCAAGCTTTCTTT.

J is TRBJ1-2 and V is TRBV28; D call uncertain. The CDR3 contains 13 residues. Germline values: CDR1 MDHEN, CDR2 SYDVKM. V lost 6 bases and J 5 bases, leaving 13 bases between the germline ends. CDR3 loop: CASRPLGRYGYTF. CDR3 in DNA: TGTGCCAGCAGGCCCCTAGGGAGGTATGGCTACACCTTC.

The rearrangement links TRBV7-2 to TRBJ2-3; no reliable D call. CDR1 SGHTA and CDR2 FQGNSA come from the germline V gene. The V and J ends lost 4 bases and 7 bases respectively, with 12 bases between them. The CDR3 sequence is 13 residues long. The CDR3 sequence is CASSSGLPNTQYF. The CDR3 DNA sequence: TGTGCCAGCAGCTCCGGTCTCCCTAATACGCAGTATTTT.

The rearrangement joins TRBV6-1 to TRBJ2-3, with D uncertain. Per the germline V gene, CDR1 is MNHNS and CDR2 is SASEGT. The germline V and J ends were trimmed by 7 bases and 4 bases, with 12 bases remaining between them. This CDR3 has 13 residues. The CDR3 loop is CASMGVLADTQYF. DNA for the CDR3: TGTGCCAGCATGGGTGTCCTAGCAGATACGCAGTATTTT.

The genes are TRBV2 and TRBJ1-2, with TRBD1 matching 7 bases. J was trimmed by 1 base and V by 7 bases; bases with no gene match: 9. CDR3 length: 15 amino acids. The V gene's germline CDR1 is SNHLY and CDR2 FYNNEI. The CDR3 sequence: CASTLDRTNNYGYTF. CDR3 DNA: TGTGCCAGCACCTTGGACAGGACAAATAACTATGGCTACACCTTC.

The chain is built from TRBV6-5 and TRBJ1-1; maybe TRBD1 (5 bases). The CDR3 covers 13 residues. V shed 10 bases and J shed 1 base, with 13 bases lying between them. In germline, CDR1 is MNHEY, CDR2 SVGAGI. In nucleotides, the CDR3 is TGTGCCACCACGGCGGGACCGAACACTGAAGCTTTCTTT. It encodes CATTAGPNTEAFF.

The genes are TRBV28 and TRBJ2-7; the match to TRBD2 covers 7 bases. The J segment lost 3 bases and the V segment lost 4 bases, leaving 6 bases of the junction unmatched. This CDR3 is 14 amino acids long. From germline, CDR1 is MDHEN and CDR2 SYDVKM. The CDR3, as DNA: TGTGCCAGCAGTTCTCAAGGACTAGTCTACGAGCAGTACTTC. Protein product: CASSSQGLVYEQYF. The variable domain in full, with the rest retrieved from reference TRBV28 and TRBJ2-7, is DVKVTQSSRYLVKRTGEKVFLECVQDMDHENMFWYRQDPGLGLRLIYFSYDVKMKEKGDIPEGYSVSREKKERFSLILESASTNQTSMYLCASSSQGLVYEQYFGPGTRLTVT.

The CDR3: CASSYSGGARYEQYF. DNA of the CDR3: TGTGCCAGCAGCTACTCGGGAGGCGCGCGCTACGAGCAGTACTTC. The chain carries TRBV5-6 and TRBJ2-7, with TRBD2 matching 7 bases. The CDR3 has 15 amino acids. In germline, CDR1 is SGHDT, CDR2 YYEEEE. With V trimmed by 3 bases and J by 3 bases, 9 bases remained unmatched.

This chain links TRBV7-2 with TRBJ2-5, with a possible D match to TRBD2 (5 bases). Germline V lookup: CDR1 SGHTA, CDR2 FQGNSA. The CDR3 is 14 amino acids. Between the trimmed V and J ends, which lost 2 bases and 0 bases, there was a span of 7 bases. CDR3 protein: CASSLTGDQETQYF. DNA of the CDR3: TGTGCCAGCAGCTTAACCGGGGACCAAGAGACCCAGTACTTC.

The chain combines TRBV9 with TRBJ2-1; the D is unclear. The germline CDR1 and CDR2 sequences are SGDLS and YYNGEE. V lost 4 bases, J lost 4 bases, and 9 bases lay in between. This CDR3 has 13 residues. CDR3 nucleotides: TGTGCCAGCAGCCTACGCCCGTACAATGAGCAGTTCTTC. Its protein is CASSLRPYNEQFF.